This TCR beta chain was obtained from a study of blood T cell repertoires in COVID-19 (TCRdb year 2020). Turning to the overall study: Samples covering the acute and convalescent phases of COVID-19 were provided by collaborators in the United States, Italy and Spain. The prospective study material was composed of cDNA or gDNA derived from T cells, B-cell-depleted T cells, or PBMCs. The repertoires were released in a freely available public database intended as a resource for research on the immune response to SARS-CoV-2. Nearly every sample came with metadata listing a de-identified subject ID, COVID-19 status, age in years and sex. The samples were drawn from two sources: the first 160 participants of the ongoing ImmuneRACE study, and 1,200 or so subjects contributed by 6 global collaborators. Where available, HLA class I and class II types were obtained from metadata supplied by the sample provider rather than from assay-based typing. The dataset comprised deeply sampled blood TCRbeta repertoires from subjects exposed to, actively infected with, or recovered from COVID-19.

Remarks on this clone: Its antigen remains unidentified. Nothing much larger sits one base from this clone, and base qualities are not available.

Participants in the prospective study were enrolled through a virtual design, were aged about 18 to 100 years, and lived in roughly 24 United States geographic areas. In the prospective study, participants were assigned to cohorts based on the clinical history participants reported in a screening survey and a study questionnaire. Recovered participants in ImmuneRACE Cohort 3 were defined by two consecutive negative NP/OP PCR tests, clearance by a healthcare professional, or resolution of symptoms. Each participant in the prospective study had whole blood, serum and a nasopharyngeal or oropharyngeal swab collected by mobile phlebotomists. Prospective study participants could optionally give additional blood draws and questionnaires over an approximately 2-month period. Before DNA extraction, prospective study blood samples were shipped either frozen or at room temperature. Study-wide findings and limitations: How much clinical and demographic metadata was included differed by source and by participant, and the metadata was provided uncurated.

A distance of 18 bases separates the germline ends of V and J, which lose 6 bases and 7 bases respectively. Based on the germline V gene, the CDR1 and CDR2 sequences are MDHEN and SYDVKM. The CDR3 measures 14 amino acids from cysteine to phenylalanine. The sequence is cut down to CDR3 DNA, 42 bases in frame from base 1. TCRbeta CDR3 regions were amplified from genomic DNA by means of the immunoSEQ Assay, a bias-controlled multiplex PCR. As for the original processing: The number of nucleated cells in each sample was estimated by amplification of reference gene primers within the assay. To quantify the absolute abundance of each unique TCRbeta CDR3 rearrangement, sequence reads were collapsed and filtered. For each sample, productive Simpson clonality was calculated by taking the square root of Simpson's diversity index across productive rearrangements. As stored in TCRdb, this immuneACCESS dataset retains in-frame rearrangements with V and J assigned. A fraction of the clones does not appear; measured against another copy, unresolved V genes explain less than half of the discrepancy, and the remainder lacks a known reason. V and J calls plus clone size are reproduced from that table; the DNA served to infer D and trimming. The sample yields about 320,000 clones; 89% were counted once. The ten top clones hold 4.5% to 5.5% of the sample.

The specimen sequenced was PBMCs or T cells enriched from blood (not recorded which). This TCR was recovered from a man in his sixties who had recovered from COVID-19. The rearrangement combines TRBV28 with TRBJ1-1, and perhaps TRBD1 as D gene, on 6 matching bases. For the CDR3, the sequence is CASSRRGGRNEAFF. The nucleotides are TGTGCCAGCAGCCGGAGGGGGGGGCGGAATGAAGCTTTCTTT.